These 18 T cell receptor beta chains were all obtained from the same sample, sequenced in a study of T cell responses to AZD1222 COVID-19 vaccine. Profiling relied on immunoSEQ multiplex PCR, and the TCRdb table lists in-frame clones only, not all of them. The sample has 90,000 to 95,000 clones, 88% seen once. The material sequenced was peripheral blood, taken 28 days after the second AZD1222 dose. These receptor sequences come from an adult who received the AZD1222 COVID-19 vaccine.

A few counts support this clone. The CDR3 DNA follows: TGTGCCAGCCGCCCCGGGCAGGGCTATGGCTACACCTTC. Protein: CASRPGQGYGYTF. The chain joins TRBV6-5 to TRBJ1-2; D may be TRBD1 (5 bases). The CDR3 loop spans 13 amino acids. Germline V gene data show CDR1 as MNHEY and CDR2 as SVGAGI. V gave up 8 bases and J gave up 4 bases, with 14 bases separating them.

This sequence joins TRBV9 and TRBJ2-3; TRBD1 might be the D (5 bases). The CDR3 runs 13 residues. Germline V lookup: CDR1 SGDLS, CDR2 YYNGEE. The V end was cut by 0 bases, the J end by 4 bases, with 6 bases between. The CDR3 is CASSVGQPDTQYF. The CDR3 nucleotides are TGTGCCAGCAGCGTAGGACAGCCAGATACGCAGTATTTT.

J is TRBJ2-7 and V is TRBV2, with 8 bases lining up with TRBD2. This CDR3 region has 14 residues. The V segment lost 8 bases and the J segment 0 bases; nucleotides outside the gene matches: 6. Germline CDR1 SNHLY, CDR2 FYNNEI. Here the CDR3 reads CASGAGGSSYEQYF. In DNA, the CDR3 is TGTGCCAGCGGGGCGGGGGGCAGCTCCTACGAGCAGTACTTC.

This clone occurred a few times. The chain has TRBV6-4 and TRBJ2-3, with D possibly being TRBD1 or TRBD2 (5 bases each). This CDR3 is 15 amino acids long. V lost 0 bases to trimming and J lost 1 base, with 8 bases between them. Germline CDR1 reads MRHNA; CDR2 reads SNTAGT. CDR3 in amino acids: CASSDSMGGTDTQYF. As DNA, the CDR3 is TGTGCCAGCAGTGACTCGATGGGGGGCACAGATACGCAGTATTTT.

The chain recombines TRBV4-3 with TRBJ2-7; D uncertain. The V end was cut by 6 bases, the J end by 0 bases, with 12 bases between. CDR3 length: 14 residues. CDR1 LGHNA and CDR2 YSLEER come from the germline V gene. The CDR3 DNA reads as TGCGCCAGCAGTAGTTCCTTGAGCTCCTACGAGCAGTACTTC. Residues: CASSSSLSSYEQYF.

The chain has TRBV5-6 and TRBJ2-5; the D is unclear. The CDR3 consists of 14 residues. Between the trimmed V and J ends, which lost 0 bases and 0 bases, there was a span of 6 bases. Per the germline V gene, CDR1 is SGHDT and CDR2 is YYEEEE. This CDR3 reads CASSLVWNQETQYF. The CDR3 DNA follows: TGTGCCAGCAGCTTGGTATGGAACCAAGAGACCCAGTACTTC.

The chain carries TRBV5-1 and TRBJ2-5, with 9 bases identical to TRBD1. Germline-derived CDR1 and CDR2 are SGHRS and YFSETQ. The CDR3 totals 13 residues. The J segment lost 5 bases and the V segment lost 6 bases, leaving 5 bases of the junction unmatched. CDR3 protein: CASNRGPGETQYF. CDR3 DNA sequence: TGCGCCAGCAACAGGGGGCCGGGGGAGACCCAGTACTTC.

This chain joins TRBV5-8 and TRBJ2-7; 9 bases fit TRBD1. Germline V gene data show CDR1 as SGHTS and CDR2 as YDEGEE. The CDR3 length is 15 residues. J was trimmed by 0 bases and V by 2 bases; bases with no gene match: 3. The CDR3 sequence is CASSLRDRDSYEQYF. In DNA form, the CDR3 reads TGTGCCAGCAGCTTAAGGGACAGGGACTCCTACGAGCAGTACTTC. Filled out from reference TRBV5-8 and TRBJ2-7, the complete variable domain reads EAGVTQSPTHLIKTRGQQATLRCSPISGHTSVYWYQQALGLGLQFLLWYDEGEERNRGNFPPRFSGRQFPNYSSELNVNALELEDSALYLCASSLRDRDSYEQYFGPGTRLTVT.

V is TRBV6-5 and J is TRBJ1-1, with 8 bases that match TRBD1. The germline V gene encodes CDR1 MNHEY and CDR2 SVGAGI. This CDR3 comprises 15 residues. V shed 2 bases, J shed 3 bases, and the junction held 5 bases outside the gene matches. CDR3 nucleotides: TGTGCCAGCAGTTACGGGACAGGAGGGGACACTGAAGCTTTCTTT. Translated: CASSYGTGGDTEAFF.

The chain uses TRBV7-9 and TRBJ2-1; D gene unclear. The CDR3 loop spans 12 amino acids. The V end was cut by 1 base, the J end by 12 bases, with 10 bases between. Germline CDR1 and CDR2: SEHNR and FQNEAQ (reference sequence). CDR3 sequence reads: CASSLVKGGQFF. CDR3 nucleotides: TGTGCCAGCAGCTTAGTAAAGGGTGGGCAGTTCTTC.

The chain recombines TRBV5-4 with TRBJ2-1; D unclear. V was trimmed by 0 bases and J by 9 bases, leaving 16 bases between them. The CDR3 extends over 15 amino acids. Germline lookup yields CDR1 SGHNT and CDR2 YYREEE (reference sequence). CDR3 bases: TGTGCCAGCAGCTTGGGTTCCACAGTTTCAGGTGAGCAGTTCTTC. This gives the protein CASSLGSTVSGEQFF. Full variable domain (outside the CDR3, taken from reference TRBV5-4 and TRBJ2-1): ETGVTQSPTHLIKTRGQQVTLRCSSQSGHNTVSWYQQALGQGPQFIFQYYREEENGRGNFPPRFSGLQFPNYSSELNVNALELDDSALYLCASSLGSTVSGEQFFGPGTRLTVL.

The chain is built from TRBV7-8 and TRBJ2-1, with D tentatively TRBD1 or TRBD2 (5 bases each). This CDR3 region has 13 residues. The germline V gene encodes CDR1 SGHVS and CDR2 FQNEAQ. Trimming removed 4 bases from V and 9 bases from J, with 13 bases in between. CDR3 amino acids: CASSSTGTGEQFF. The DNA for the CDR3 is TGTGCCAGCAGCTCAACGGGGACGGGTGAGCAGTTCTTC.

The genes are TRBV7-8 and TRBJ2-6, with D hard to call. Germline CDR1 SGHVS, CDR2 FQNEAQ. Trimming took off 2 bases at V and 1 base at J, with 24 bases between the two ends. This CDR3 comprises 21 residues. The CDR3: CASSLNILTPLPVSGANVLTF. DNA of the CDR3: TGTGCCAGCAGCTTAAATATCCTCACTCCCCTTCCAGTATCTGGGGCCAACGTCCTGACTTTC.

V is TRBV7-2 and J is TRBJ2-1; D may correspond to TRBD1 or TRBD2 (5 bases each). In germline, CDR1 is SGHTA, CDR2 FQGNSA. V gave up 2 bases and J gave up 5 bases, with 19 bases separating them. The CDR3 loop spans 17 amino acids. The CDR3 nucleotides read TGTGCCAGCAGCTTATTTTTTGCCCCAGTGGGGGACAATGAGCAGTTCTTC. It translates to CASSLFFAPVGDNEQFF.

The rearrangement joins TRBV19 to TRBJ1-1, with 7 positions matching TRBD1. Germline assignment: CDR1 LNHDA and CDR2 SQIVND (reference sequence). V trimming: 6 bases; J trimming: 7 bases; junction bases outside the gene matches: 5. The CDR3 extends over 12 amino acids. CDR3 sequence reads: CASSPGTVEAFF. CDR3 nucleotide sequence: TGTGCCAGTAGCCCAGGGACAGTTGAAGCTTTCTTT. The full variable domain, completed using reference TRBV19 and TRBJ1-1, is DGGITQSPKYLFRKEGQNVTLSCEQNLNHDAMYWYRQDPGQGLRLIYYSQIVNDFQKGDIAEGYSVSREKKESFPLTVTSAQKNPTAFYLCASSPGTVEAFFGQGTRLTVV.

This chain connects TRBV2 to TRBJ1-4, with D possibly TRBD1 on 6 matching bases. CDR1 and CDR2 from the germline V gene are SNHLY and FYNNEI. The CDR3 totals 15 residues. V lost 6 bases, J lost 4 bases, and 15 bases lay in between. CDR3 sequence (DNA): TGTGCCAGCAGCCCTCGACAGGCGAGTAATGAAAAACTGTTTTTT. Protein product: CASSPRQASNEKLFF.

CDR3 nucleotide sequence: TGTGCCAGCAGCGAGGGACAGGGGATCTATGGCTACACCTTC. Its protein is CASSEGQGIYGYTF. The V call is TRBV7-2, the J call TRBJ1-2; 10 positions agree with TRBD1. In germline, CDR1 is SGHTA, CDR2 FQGNSA. This CDR3 spans 14 amino acids. The junction had 4 bases not matched to a gene; V was cut back by 5 bases and J by 4 bases. Variable domain in full (rest from reference TRBV7-2 and TRBJ1-2): GAGVSQSPSNKVTEKGKDVELRCDPISGHTALYWYRQSLGQGLEFLIYFQGNSAPDKSGLPSDRFSAERTGGSVSTLTIQRTQQEDSAVYLCASSEGQGIYGYTFGSGTRLTVV.

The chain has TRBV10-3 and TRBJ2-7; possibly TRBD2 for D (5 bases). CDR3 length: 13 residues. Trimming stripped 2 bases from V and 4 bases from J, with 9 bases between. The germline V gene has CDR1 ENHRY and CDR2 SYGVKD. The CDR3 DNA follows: TGTGCCATCAGTGAGAGGCAGCGGTACGAGCAGTACTTC. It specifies CAISERQRYEQYF.